This TCR beta chain stems from a study of OX40 agonist ivuxolimab in advanced cancers. Study results and limitations: More expanded clones were seen, on average, in CD8+ T cells than in CD4+.

Method: immunoSEQ multiplex PCR; TCRdb's copy keeps in-frame clones and lacks some. Found here are roughly 43,000 clones, about 91% of them singletons; the top ten hold roughly 4.5%. Looked up from germline, CDR1 is SGHAT and CDR2 is FQDESV (reference sequence). The CDR3 covers 15 residues. Trimming cost V 5 bases and J 5 bases, with 16 bases left between them. On this clone: What it recognizes is unknown.

V is TRBV11-1 and J is TRBJ2-1, with D hard to call. Source: CD4+ or CD8+ T cells sorted from blood, taken in a trial of the OX40 agonist ivuxolimab. The sequence came from an adult with an advanced solid tumor such as melanoma, head and neck, liver or kidney cancer. The CDR3 bases are TGTGCCAGCAGCCGACCCGTAGACTTAAACAATGAGCAGTTCTTC. Translation: CASSRPVDLNNEQFF. The variable domain in full, with the rest retrieved from reference TRBV11-1 and TRBJ2-1, is EAEVAQSPRYKITEKSQAVAFWCDPISGHATLYWYRQILGQGPELLVQFQDESVVDDSQLPKDRFSAERLKGVDSTLKIQPAELGDSAMYLCASSRPVDLNNEQFFGPGTRLTVL.